This TCR beta chain appears in the sequencing data of a study of control samples from healthy donors and cancer patients. There are a few counts of this clone. Only in-frame clones appear in the TCRdb table, and some are missing; sequencing was by immunoSEQ multiplex PCR. Found here are about 77,000 clones, around 92% of them singletons; the top ten hold over 4.5%. The receptor was derived from a woman aged 60-70 years in good health. Sample: blood.

CDR3 DNA sequence: TGTGCCAGCAGTACGGGACTAGCTTACAATGAGCAGTTCTTC. This translates into CASSTGLAYNEQFF. This chain connects TRBV11-3 to TRBJ2-1; 9 nucleotides agree with TRBD2. This CDR3 comprises 14 residues. Unmatched junction bases numbered 4, after V lost 6 bases and J lost 4 bases. Germline lookup yields CDR1 SGHNT and CDR2 YENEEA. The full variable domain, with the rest looked up from reference TRBV11-3 and TRBJ2-1, is EAGVVQSPRYKIIEKKQPVAFWCNPISGHNTLYWYLQNLGQGPELLIRYENEEAVDDSQLPKDRFSAERLKGVDSTLKIQPAELGDSAVYLCASSTGLAYNEQFFGPGTRLTVL.